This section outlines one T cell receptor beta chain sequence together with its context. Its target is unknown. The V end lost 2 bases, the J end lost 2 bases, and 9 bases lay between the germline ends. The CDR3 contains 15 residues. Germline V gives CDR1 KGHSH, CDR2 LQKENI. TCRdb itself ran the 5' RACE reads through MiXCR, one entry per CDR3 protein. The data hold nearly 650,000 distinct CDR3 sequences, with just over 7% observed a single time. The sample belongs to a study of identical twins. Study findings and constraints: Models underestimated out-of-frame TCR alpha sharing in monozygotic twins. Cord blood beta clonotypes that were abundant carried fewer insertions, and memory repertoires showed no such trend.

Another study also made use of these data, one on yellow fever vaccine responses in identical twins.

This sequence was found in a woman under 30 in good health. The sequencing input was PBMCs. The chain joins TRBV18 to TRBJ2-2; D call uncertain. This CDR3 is CASSPRADNTGELFF. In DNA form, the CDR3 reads TGTGCCAGCTCACCAAGGGCAGATAACACCGGGGAGCTGTTTTTT.